A selection of T cell receptor beta chains follows, all from one sample in a study of T cell repertoires in aging, cancer and after chemotherapy. TCRdb reanalysed the multiplex PCR reads using MiXCR and keeps one entry per CDR3 protein. This table holds about 11,000 distinct CDR3 sequences, roughly 42% found once. The sequenced sample was blood. These TCRs come from a human donor in good health. Each CDR3 is given with its conserved first and last residue. Each record gives: clone size, J gene, V gene, D gene, CDR3 DNA, CDR3 protein. The D gene is left open where the match is weak. Where a row states a size, it is once, few, many or the class of an expanded clone; other rows omit it.

.,TRBJ2-7,TRBV19,.,TGTGCCAGTAGTTTCCAGGGGAAAGAAGACGAGCAGTACTTC,CASSFQGKEDEQYF
few,TRBJ1-3,TRBV7-6,.,TGTGCCAGCAGCTTAGGGCAGCCTGGGGCCTCTGGAAACACCATATATTTT,CASSLGQPGASGNTIYF
few,TRBJ2-1,TRBV7-3,.,TGTGCCAGCAGCTTGGAAGGGGTCAATGAGCAGTTCTTC,CASSLEGVNEQFF
.,TRBJ1-1,TRBV7-3,.,TGTGCCAGCAGCCAGAGGTGGGGGCAGGACACTGAAGCTTTCTTT,CASSQRWGQDTEAFF
few,TRBJ1-2,TRBV5-1,TRBD1,TGCGCCAGCAGCCGGGACAGCTCGTCGGGCTACACCTTC,CASSRDSSSGYTF
.,TRBJ1-5,TRBV19,.,TGTGCCAGTAGTTCAACAGGGCGCCACAATCAGCCCCAGCATTTT,CASSSTGRHNQPQHF
.,TRBJ1-2,TRBV11-2,.,TGTGCCAGCAGCGCCGCTGGACAATCTTATGGCTACACCTTC,CASSAAGQSYGYTF
few,TRBJ1-5,TRBV6-6,.,TGTGCCAGCAGTTACGACTCCTATAGCAATCAGCCCCAGCATTTT,CASSYDSYSNQPQHF
.,TRBJ2-5,TRBV29-1,TRBD2,TGCAGCGTACTAGCGGGGGAGGAGACCCAGTACTTC,CSVLAGEETQYF
.,TRBJ2-2,TRBV28,.,TGTGCCAGCAGTTCAGACTTGAACACCGGGGAGCTGTTTTTT,CASSSDLNTGELFF
few,TRBJ1-2,TRBV20-1,TRBD1,TGCAGTGCTAGGGCCGGGACAGAGTATGGCTACACCTTC,CSARAGTEYGYTF
.,TRBJ1-5,TRBV15,.,TGTGCCACCAGCAGAGCAAGAACTAGCAATCAGCCCCAGCATTTT,CATSRARTSNQPQHF
.,TRBJ2-7,TRBV6-5,TRBD2,TGTGCCAGCGCCCCGTTACGCGGGGGGCCCCCATCAACCGAGCAGTACTTC,CASAPLRGGPPSTEQYF
.,TRBJ1-2,TRBV20-1,TRBD1,TGCAGTGCCCTGACAGGGGTCGGCTACACCTTC,CSALTGVGYTF
.,TRBJ2-2,TRBV19,TRBD1,TGTGCCAGTAGTCGGGACAGCAACACCGGGGAGCTGTTTTTT,CASSRDSNTGELFF
few,TRBJ1-2,TRBV18,.,TGTGCCAGCTCCATCGTCGACTATGGCTACACCTTC,CASSIVDYGYTF
.,TRBJ2-3,TRBV28,.,TGTGCCAGCAGCTTAGCAGCGAGTGTGGATACGCAGTATTTT,CASSLAASVDTQYF
once,TRBJ2-2,TRBV7-3,.,TGTGCCAGCAGCTTCGACGGGACTAACACCGGGGAGCTGTTTTTT,CASSFDGTNTGELFF
.,TRBJ1-1,TRBV18,.,TGTGCCAGCTCACCGAAGGAGTCCACTGAAGCTTTCTTT,CASSPKESTEAFF